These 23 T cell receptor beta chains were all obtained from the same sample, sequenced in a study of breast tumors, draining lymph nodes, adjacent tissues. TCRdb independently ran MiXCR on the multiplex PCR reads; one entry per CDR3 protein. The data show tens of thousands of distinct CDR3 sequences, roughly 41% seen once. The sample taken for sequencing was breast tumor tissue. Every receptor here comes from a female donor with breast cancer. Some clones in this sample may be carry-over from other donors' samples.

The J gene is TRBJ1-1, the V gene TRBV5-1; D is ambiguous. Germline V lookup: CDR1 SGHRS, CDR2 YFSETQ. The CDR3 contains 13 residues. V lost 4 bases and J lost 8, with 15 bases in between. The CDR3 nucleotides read TGCGCCAGCAGCCTTAGCCCGGAAAGGGAAGCTTTCTTT. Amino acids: CASSLSPEREAFF.

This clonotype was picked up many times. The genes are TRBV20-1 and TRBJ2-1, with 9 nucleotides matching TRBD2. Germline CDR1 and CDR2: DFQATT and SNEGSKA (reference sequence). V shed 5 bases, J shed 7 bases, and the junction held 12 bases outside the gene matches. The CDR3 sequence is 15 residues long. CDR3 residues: CSARTRASGINEQFF. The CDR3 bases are TGCAGTGCTCGCACCCGGGCTAGCGGGATTAATGAGCAGTTCTTC.

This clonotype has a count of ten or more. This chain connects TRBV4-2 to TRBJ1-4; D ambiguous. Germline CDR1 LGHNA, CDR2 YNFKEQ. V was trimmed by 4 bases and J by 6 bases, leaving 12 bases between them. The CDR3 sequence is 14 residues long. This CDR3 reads CASSRVGWDEKLFF. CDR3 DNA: TGTGCCAGCAGCCGGGTAGGATGGGATGAAAAACTGTTTTTT.

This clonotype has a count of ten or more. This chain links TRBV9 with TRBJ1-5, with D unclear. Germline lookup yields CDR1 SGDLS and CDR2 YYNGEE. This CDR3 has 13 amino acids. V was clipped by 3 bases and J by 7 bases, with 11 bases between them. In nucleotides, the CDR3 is TGTGCCAGCAGCGGCAAAGTCAGGCAGCCCCAGCATTTT. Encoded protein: CASSGKVRQPQHF.

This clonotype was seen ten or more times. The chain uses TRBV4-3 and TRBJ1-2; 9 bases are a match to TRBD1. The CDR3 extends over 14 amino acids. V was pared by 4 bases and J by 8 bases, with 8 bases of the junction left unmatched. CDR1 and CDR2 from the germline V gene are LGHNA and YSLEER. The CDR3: CASSPGDRVGGYTF. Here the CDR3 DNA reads TGCGCCAGCAGCCCAGGGGACAGGGTGGGAGGCTACACCTTC.

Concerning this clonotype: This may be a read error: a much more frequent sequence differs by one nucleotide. The CDR3 is CSARDARDQARVANYGYTF. In DNA form, the CDR3 reads TGCAGTGCTAGAGATGCCCGGGACCAGGCAAGGGTGGCTAACTATGGCTACACCTTC. The chain links TRBV20-1 to TRBJ1-2; D may be TRBD1 (5 bases). V gave up 0 bases and J gave up 0 bases, with 23 bases separating them. The CDR3 is 19 residues long. CDR1 DFQATT and CDR2 SNEGSKA come from the germline V gene (reference sequence).

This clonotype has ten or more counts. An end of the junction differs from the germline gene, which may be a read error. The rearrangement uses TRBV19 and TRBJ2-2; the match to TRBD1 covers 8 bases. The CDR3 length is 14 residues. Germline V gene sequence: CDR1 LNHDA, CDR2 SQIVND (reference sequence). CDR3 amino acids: CTSSMRQGTGELFF. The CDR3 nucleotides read TGTACCAGTAGTATGCGACAGGGGACCGGGGAGCTGTTTTTT.

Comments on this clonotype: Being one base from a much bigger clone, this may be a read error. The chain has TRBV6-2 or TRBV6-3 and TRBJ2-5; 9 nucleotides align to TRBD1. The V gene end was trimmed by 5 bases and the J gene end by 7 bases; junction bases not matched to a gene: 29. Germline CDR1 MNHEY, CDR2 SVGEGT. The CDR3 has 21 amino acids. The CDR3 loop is CASSHPKRAGGAGQGLRTQYF. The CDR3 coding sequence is TGTGCCAGCAGTCATCCCAAGCGGGCCGGCGGCGCGGGACAGGGTTTAAGGACCCAGTACTTC.

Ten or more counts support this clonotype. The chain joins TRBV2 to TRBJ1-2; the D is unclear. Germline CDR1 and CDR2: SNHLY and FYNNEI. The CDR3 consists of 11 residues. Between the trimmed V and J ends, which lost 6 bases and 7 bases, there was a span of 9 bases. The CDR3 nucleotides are TGTGCCAGCAGAGAAAAAGGTGGCTACACCTTC. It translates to CASREKGGYTF.

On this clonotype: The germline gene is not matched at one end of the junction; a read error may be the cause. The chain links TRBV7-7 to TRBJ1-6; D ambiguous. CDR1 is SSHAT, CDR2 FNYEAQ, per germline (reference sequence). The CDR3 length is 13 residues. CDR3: CAGSPSLNSLLHF. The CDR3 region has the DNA TGTGCCGGCAGCCCCAGCTTGAATTCACTCCTCCACTTT.

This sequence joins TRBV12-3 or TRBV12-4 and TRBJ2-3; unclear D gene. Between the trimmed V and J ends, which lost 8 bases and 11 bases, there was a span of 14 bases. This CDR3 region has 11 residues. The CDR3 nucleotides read TGTGCCAGCGGGTTCGTCAATGAGCAGTATTTT. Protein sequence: CASGFVNEQYF.

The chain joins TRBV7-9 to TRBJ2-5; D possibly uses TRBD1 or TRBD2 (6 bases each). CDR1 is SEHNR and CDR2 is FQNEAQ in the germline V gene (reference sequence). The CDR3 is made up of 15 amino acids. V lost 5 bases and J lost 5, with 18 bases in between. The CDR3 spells CASSRLGGAMETQYF. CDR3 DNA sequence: TGTGCCAGCAGCCGACTGGGGGGCGCGATGGAGACCCAGTACTTC.

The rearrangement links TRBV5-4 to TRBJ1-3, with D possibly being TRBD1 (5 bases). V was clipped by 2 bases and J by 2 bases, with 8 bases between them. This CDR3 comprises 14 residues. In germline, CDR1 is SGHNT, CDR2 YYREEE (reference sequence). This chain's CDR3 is CASSLMTAGNTIYF. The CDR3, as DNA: TGTGCCAGCAGCTTAATGACAGCTGGAAACACCATATATTTT. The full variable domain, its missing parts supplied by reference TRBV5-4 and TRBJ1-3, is ETGVTQSPTHLIKTRGQQVTLRCSSQSGHNTVSWYQQALGQGPQFIFQYYREEENGRGNFPPRFSGLQFPNYSSELNVNALELDDSALYLCASSLMTAGNTIYFGEGSWLTVV.

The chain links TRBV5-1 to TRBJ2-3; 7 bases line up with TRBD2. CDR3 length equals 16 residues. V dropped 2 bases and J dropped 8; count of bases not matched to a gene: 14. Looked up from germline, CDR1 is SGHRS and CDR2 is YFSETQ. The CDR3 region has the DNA TGCGCCAGCAGCTTCAGTGAGGGAGGGTTCGTAGGTACGCAGTATTTT. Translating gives CASSFSEGGFVGTQYF. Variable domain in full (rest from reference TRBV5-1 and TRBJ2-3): KAGVTQTPRYLIKTRGQQVTLSCSPISGHRSVSWYQQTPGQGLQFLFEYFSETQRNKGNFPGRFSGRQFSNSRSEMNVSTLELGDSALYLCASSFSEGGFVGTQYFGPGTRLTVL.

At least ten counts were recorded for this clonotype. The CDR3 bases are TGTGCCAGCAGACCCCGGGACAGAAACAATGAGCAGTTCTTC. Its protein is CASRPRDRNNEQFF. The chain couples TRBV5-6 to TRBJ2-1; 7 bases are a match to TRBD1. CDR3 length equals 14 residues. From germline, CDR1 is SGHDT and CDR2 YYEEEE. Trimming at V came to 5 bases and at J to 5 bases, leaving 7 bases not matched to a gene. The full variable domain, its missing parts supplied by reference TRBV5-6 and TRBJ2-1, is DAGVTQSPTHLIKTRGQQVTLRCSPKSGHDTVSWYQQALGQGPQFIFQYYEEEERQRGNFPDRFSGHQFPNYSSELNVNALLLGDSALYLCASRPRDRNNEQFFGPGTRLTVL.

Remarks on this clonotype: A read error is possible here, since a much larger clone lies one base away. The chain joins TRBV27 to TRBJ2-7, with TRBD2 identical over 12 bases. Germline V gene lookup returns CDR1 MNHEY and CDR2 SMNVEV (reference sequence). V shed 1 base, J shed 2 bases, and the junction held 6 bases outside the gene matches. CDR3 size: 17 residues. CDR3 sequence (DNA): TGTGCCAGCAGTTTATACGGGACTAGCGGGCCGGCCTACGAGCAGTACTTC. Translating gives CASSLYGTSGPAYEQYF.

CDR3 amino acids: CSASARGGGYTF. The CDR3 coding sequence is TGCAGTGCTAGCGCCAGGGGTGGTGGCTACACCTTC. The chain is built from TRBV20-1 and TRBJ1-2, with D perhaps TRBD1 (6 bases). Germline V gene lookup returns CDR1 DFQATT and CDR2 SNEGSKA (reference sequence). With 3 bases removed from V and 7 bases from J, the gap between germline ends came to 12 bases. This CDR3 is 12 amino acids long.

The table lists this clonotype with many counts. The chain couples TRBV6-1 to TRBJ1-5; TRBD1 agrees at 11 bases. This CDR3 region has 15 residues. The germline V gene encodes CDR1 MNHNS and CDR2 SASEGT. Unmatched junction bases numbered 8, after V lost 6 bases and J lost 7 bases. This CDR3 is CASRQGQGALQPQHF. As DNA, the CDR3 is TGTGCCAGCAGACAAGGACAGGGGGCATTGCAGCCCCAGCATTTT.

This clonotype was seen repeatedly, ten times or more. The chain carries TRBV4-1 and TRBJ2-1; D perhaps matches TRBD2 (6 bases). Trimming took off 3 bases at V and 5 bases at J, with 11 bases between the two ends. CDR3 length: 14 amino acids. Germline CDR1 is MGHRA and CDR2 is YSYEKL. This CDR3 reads CASSQAGLDNEQFF. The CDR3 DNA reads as TGCGCCAGCAGCCAGGCGGGACTCGACAATGAGCAGTTCTTC.

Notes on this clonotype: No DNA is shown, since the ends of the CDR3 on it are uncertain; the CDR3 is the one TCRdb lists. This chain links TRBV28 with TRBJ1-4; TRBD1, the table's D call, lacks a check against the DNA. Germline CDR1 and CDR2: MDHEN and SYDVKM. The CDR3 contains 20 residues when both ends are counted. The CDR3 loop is CATREFTSGRARKEVEKLFF.

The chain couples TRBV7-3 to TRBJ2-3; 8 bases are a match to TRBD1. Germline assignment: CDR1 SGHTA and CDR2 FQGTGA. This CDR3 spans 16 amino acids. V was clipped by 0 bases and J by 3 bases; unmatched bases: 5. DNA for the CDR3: TGTGCCAGCAGCTTAACTTTGGACAGGGAGACAGATACGCAGTATTTT. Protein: CASSLTLDRETDTQYF.

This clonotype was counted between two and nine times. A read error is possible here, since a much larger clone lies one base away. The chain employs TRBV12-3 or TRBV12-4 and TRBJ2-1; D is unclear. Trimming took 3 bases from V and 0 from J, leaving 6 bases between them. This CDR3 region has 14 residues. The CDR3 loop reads CASSFLGSYNEQFF. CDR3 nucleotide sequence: TGTGCCAGCAGTTTCCTAGGCTCCTACAATGAGCAGTTCTTC.

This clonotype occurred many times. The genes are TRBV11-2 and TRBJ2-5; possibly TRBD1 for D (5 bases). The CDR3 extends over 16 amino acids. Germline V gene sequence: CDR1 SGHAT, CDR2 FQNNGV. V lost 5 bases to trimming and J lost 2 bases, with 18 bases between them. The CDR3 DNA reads TGTGCCAGCAGCCGAGCTAGGAGCAGGGCTCAAGAGACCCAGTACTTC. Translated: CASSRARSRAQETQYF.